One T cell receptor (beta chain) is described in this entry. The antigen is not known. This specimen belongs to a study of cytomegalovirus exposure and HLA in healthy donors. CDR3 length: 14 residues. Germline V gives CDR1 MNHEY, CDR2 SMNVEV (reference sequence). After removal of 4 bases from V and 5 bases from J, the junction contained 8 bases not matched to a gene. General study findings and limits: TCR beta sequences reportedly predicted the HLA-A and HLA-B alleles of most subjects accurately.

The PCR contained 60 Vbeta and 13 Jbeta primers. Using immunoSEQ multiplex PCR, the repertoire was profiled, and TCRdb retains in-frame clones only, with some absent. Here the sample spans roughly 120,000 clones, 77% being singletons. The V call is TRBV27, the J call TRBJ2-7, with 7 positions matching TRBD2. The sequenced sample consisted of PBMCs. The receptor was derived from a human donor in good health. The CDR3: CASSSGGSIDEQYF. The CDR3 region has the DNA TGTGCCAGCAGTTCCGGCGGGAGTATCGACGAGCAGTACTTC.